These T cell receptor beta chains were read from a single sample in a study of blood T cell repertoires in COVID-19. The protocol was immunoSEQ multiplex PCR, while the TCRdb copy is restricted to in-frame clones and leaves out a portion. The data hold 250,000 to 350,000 clones, with 80% to 90% observed a single time. The specimen was PBMCs or T cells enriched from blood (not recorded which). The receptors stem from a woman aged 18-29 years who had recovered from COVID-19. CDR3s include the opening cysteine and the closing phenylalanine or tryptophan. Fields, in order: clone size, D gene, J gene, V gene, CDR3 DNA, CDR3 protein. The D gene is left open where the match is weak. Size is omitted from some rows. Given values are once, few, many or a class for expanded clones.

clone size: -; D gene: TRBD2; J gene: TRBJ2-3; V gene: TRBV9; CDR3 DNA: TGTGCCAGCAGCGTGGCCGGGGGGGTGGCAGATACGCAGTATTTT; CDR3 protein: CASSVAGGVADTQYF
clone size: -; D gene: -; J gene: TRBJ1-1; V gene: TRBV28; CDR3 DNA: TGTGCCAGCAGTATGGACAGATCTAACACTGAAGCTTTCTTT; CDR3 protein: CASSMDRSNTEAFF
clone size: -; D gene: TRBD1; J gene: TRBJ1-1; V gene: TRBV18; CDR3 DNA: TGTGCCAGCTCACCGGGCGCAGGGGGGCCTGGGACGGGCACTGAAGCTTTCTTT; CDR3 protein: CASSPGAGGPGTGTEAFF
clone size: -; D gene: -; J gene: TRBJ2-3; V gene: TRBV7-2; CDR3 DNA: TGTGCCAGCAGCAGAGAATACACAGATACGCAGTATTTT; CDR3 protein: CASSREYTDTQYF
clone size: -; D gene: TRBD2; J gene: TRBJ2-1; V gene: TRBV24-1; CDR3 DNA: TGTGCCACCAGTGACCCAATTAGCGGGGGACTCTACAATGAGCAGTTCTTC; CDR3 protein: CATSDPISGGLYNEQFF
clone size: -; D gene: -; J gene: TRBJ1-4; V gene: TRBV27; CDR3 DNA: TGTGCCAGCAGTTTATACATGACAGGAGGAGAAAAACTGTTTTTT; CDR3 protein: CASSLYMTGGEKLFF
clone size: -; D gene: TRBD2; J gene: TRBJ2-3; V gene: TRBV29-1; CDR3 DNA: TGCAGCGTTGAAATGGCTAGCGGGGGGGATGCAGATACGCAGTATTTT; CDR3 protein: CSVEMASGGDADTQYF
clone size: few; D gene: TRBD2; J gene: TRBJ2-5; V gene: TRBV6-5; CDR3 DNA: TGTGCCAGCAGTTTCTCTAGCGGGGGGGCTGAGACCCAGTACTTC; CDR3 protein: CASSFSSGGAETQYF
clone size: -; D gene: -; J gene: TRBJ2-3; V gene: TRBV2; CDR3 DNA: -; CDR3 protein: CASSEALRARGYTSTDTQYF
clone size: -; D gene: TRBD1; J gene: TRBJ2-2; V gene: TRBV11-3; CDR3 DNA: TGTGCCAGCAGCTCGGGACAGGGAGCCCCGAACACCGGGGAGCTGTTTTTT; CDR3 protein: CASSSGQGAPNTGELFF
clone size: -; D gene: -; J gene: TRBJ2-1; V gene: TRBV21-1; CDR3 DNA: TGTGCCAGCAGTAAGGATAGCCCGGACAATGAGCAGTTCTTC; CDR3 protein: CASSKDSPDNEQFF
clone size: -; D gene: -; J gene: TRBJ2-3; V gene: TRBV6-5; CDR3 DNA: TGTGTTTCGGGCCGGGGAGGCACAGATACGCAGTATTTT; CDR3 protein: CVSGRGGTDTQYF
clone size: -; D gene: -; J gene: TRBJ1-6; V gene: TRBV6-4; CDR3 DNA: TGTGCCAGCAGTGATGGACAGCTGAATTCACCCCTCCACTTT; CDR3 protein: CASSDGQLNSPLHF
clone size: -; D gene: -; J gene: TRBJ1-4; V gene: TRBV11-3; CDR3 DNA: TGTGCCAGCAGCCCCGACCGCGGTGAAAAACTGTTTTTT; CDR3 protein: CASSPDRGEKLFF
clone size: few; D gene: TRBD1; J gene: TRBJ1-6; V gene: TRBV2; CDR3 DNA: TGTGCCAGCAACCATGACAGGGGAGGAAATTCACCCCTCCACTTT; CDR3 protein: CASNHDRGGNSPLHF
clone size: -; D gene: TRBD1; J gene: TRBJ1-1; V gene: TRBV15; CDR3 DNA: TGTGCCACCAGCAGGGGGACAGGGGGCGACACTGAAGCTTTCTTT; CDR3 protein: CATSRGTGGDTEAFF
clone size: -; D gene: -; J gene: TRBJ2-1; V gene: TRBV21-1; CDR3 DNA: TGTGCCAGCCCCTTATCGGTTGGGTTCTTC; CDR3 protein: CASPLSVGFF
clone size: -; D gene: -; J gene: TRBJ1-1; V gene: TRBV7-2; CDR3 DNA: TGTGCCAGCAGCTTAGCAGGGGTCGGCCCCCTTGAAGCTTTCTTT; CDR3 protein: CASSLAGVGPLEAFF
clone size: -; D gene: -; J gene: TRBJ1-1; V gene: TRBV7-8; CDR3 DNA: TGTGCCAGCAGCTTAGGGAGCCTCATGAACACTGAAGCTTTCTTT; CDR3 protein: CASSLGSLMNTEAFF
clone size: -; D gene: -; J gene: TRBJ1-2; V gene: TRBV27; CDR3 DNA: TGTGCCAGCACGGGGTCCGATGGGTATGGCTACACCTTC; CDR3 protein: CASTGSDGYGYTF
clone size: once; D gene: -; J gene: TRBJ2-1; V gene: TRBV5-1; CDR3 DNA: TGCGCCAGCAGCTCCCTCTGGGGGAGGGGGACCTACAATGAGCAGTTCTTC; CDR3 protein: CASSSLWGRGTYNEQFF
clone size: -; D gene: TRBD1; J gene: TRBJ1-2; V gene: TRBV5-1; CDR3 DNA: TGCGCCAGCAGCTTTTCCCCGGGACAGGACCGGGGTGGCTACACCTTC; CDR3 protein: CASSFSPGQDRGGYTF
clone size: -; D gene: TRBD1; J gene: TRBJ1-2; V gene: TRBV7-3; CDR3 DNA: TGTGCCAGCAGCCCAGGACAGGGGCTGGCTGGCTACACCTTC; CDR3 protein: CASSPGQGLAGYTF
clone size: -; D gene: -; J gene: TRBJ1-2; V gene: TRBV4-1; CDR3 DNA: TGCGCCAGCAGCCAAGATCGTTCTAACTATGGCTACACCTTC; CDR3 protein: CASSQDRSNYGYTF
clone size: -; D gene: TRBD1; J gene: TRBJ1-4; V gene: TRBV5-6; CDR3 DNA: TGTGCCAGCAGCTGGGGGACAGGGGCAACTAATGAAAAACTGTTTTTT; CDR3 protein: CASSWGTGATNEKLFF
clone size: -; D gene: TRBD1; J gene: TRBJ1-2; V gene: TRBV5-1; CDR3 DNA: TGCGCCAGCAGCAAGGGACAGGGTTTAGGCTACACCTTC; CDR3 protein: CASSKGQGLGYTF
clone size: -; D gene: TRBD1; J gene: TRBJ1-1; V gene: TRBV19; CDR3 DNA: TGTGCCAGTAGTTTGGGGAGGACAGGGGTGAAGGCCACTGAAGCTTTCTTT; CDR3 protein: CASSLGRTGVKATEAFF
clone size: -; D gene: TRBD2; J gene: TRBJ2-5; V gene: TRBV5-1; CDR3 DNA: TGCGCCAGCAGCTTGGGCGGGGGGGGCCCCGAGACCCAGTACTTC; CDR3 protein: CASSLGGGGPETQYF
clone size: -; D gene: TRBD1; J gene: TRBJ2-1; V gene: TRBV7-9; CDR3 DNA: TGTGCCAGCAGCTTCGGACAGGCCCCCTACAATGAGCAGTTCTTC; CDR3 protein: CASSFGQAPYNEQFF
clone size: -; D gene: TRBD1; J gene: TRBJ1-2; V gene: TRBV7-9; CDR3 DNA: TGTGCCAGCAGCACCCGACAGGGCCACTATGGCTACACCTTC; CDR3 protein: CASSTRQGHYGYTF
clone size: -; D gene: TRBD1; J gene: TRBJ2-1; V gene: TRBV5-4; CDR3 DNA: TGTGCCAGCAGCTTGTCCCCGCAGGGGGCCTCCAATGAGCAGTTCTTC; CDR3 protein: CASSLSPQGASNEQFF
clone size: -; D gene: TRBD1; J gene: TRBJ2-7; V gene: TRBV19; CDR3 DNA: TGTGCCAGTAGCGACAGGGGTTTCTACGAGCAGTACTTC; CDR3 protein: CASSDRGFYEQYF
clone size: -; D gene: TRBD2; J gene: TRBJ2-1; V gene: TRBV13; CDR3 DNA: TGTGCCAGCAGCTCCTTACTAGCGGGGCTCTACAATGAGCAGTTCTTC; CDR3 protein: CASSSLLAGLYNEQFF
clone size: -; D gene: -; J gene: TRBJ1-2; V gene: TRBV28; CDR3 DNA: TGTGCCAGTTACGGTAACTATGGCTACACCTTC; CDR3 protein: CASYGNYGYTF
clone size: -; D gene: -; J gene: TRBJ2-4; V gene: TRBV2; CDR3 DNA: TGTGCCAGCAGTGCCTTACGGGTACTAGCCAAAAACATTCAGTACTTC; CDR3 protein: CASSALRVLAKNIQYF
clone size: -; D gene: TRBD1; J gene: TRBJ2-7; V gene: TRBV11-2; CDR3 DNA: TGTGCCAGCAGCTTCGGAACAGGGGACTCCTACGAGCAGTACTTC; CDR3 protein: CASSFGTGDSYEQYF
clone size: -; D gene: -; J gene: TRBJ1-2; V gene: TRBV7-9; CDR3 DNA: TGTGCCAGCAGCGTCGGGGGGATTTATGGCTACACCTTC; CDR3 protein: CASSVGGIYGYTF
clone size: -; D gene: TRBD1; J gene: TRBJ1-6; V gene: TRBV5-1; CDR3 DNA: TGCGCCAGCAGCTCCTCCCTAGGTCTGGGGACAGGATCACCCCTCCACTTT; CDR3 protein: CASSSSLGLGTGSPLHF
clone size: -; D gene: -; J gene: TRBJ1-4; V gene: TRBV11-3; CDR3 DNA: TGTGCCAGCAGCAGGATCAAGGGGGATGAAAAACTGTTTTTT; CDR3 protein: CASSRIKGDEKLFF
clone size: once; D gene: -; J gene: TRBJ2-7; V gene: TRBV27; CDR3 DNA: TGTGCCAGCAGTCCCTCCCCTTCCGAGCAGTACTTC; CDR3 protein: CASSPSPSEQYF
clone size: -; D gene: -; J gene: TRBJ1-2; V gene: TRBV7-9; CDR3 DNA: TGTGCCAGCAGCTTAGGAGTCACCTATGGCTACACCTTC; CDR3 protein: CASSLGVTYGYTF